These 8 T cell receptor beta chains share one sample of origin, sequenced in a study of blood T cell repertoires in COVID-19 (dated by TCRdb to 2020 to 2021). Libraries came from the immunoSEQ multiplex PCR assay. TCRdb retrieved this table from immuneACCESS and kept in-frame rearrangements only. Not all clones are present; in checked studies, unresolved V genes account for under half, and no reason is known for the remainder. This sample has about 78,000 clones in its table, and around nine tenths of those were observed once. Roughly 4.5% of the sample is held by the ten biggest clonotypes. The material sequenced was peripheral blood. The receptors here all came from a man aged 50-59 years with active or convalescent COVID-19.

CDR3 coding DNA: TGTGCCAGCAGCAATCAGGGGGCCACTAATGAAAAACTGTTTTTT. Protein: CASSNQGATNEKLFF. V gene TRBV5-4 combines with J gene TRBJ1-4; 8 positions match TRBD1. The CDR3 covers 15 residues. Germline CDR1 is SGHNT and CDR2 is YYREEE (reference sequence). Losses at the gene ends were 4 bases for V and 2 bases for J; bases not matched to a gene: 4.

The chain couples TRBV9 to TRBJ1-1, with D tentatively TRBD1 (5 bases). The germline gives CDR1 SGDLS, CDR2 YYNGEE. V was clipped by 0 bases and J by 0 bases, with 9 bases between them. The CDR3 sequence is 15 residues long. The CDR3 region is CASSVDNRMNTEAFF. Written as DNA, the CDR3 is TGTGCCAGCAGCGTAGATAACAGGATGAACACTGAAGCTTTCTTT.

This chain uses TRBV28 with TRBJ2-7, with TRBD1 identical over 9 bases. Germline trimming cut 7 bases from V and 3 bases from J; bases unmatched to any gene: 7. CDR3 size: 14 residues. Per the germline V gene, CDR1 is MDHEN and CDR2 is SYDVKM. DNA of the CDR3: TGTGCCAGCACCACCGGGACAGGGATCTACGAGCAGTACTTC. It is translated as CASTTGTGIYEQYF.

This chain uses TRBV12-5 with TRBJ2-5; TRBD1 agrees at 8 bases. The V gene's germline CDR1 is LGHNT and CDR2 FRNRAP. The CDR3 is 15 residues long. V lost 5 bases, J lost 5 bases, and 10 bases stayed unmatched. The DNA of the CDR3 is TGTGCTAGTGGTGCGACAGGGGCGGAGGGGGAGACCCAGTACTTC. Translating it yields CASGATGAEGETQYF. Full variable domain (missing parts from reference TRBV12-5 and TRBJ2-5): DARVTQTPRHKVTEMGQEVTMRCQPILGHNTVFWYRQTMMQGLELLAYFRNRAPLDDSGMPKDRFSAEMPDATLATLKIQPSEPRDSAVYFCASGATGAEGETQYFGPGTRLLVL.

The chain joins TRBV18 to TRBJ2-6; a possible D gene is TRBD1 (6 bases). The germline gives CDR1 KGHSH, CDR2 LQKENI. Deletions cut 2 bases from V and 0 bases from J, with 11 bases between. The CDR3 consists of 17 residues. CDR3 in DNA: TGTGCCAGCTCACCAGGACAGAGAGTCTCTGGGGCCAACGTCCTGACTTTC. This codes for CASSPGQRVSGANVLTF.

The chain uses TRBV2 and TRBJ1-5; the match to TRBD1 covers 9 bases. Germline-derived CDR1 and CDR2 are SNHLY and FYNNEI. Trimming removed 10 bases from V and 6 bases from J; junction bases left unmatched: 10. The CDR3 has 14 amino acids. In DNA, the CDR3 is TGTGCCATAGCAACGGGACAGGGATTTCAGCCCCAGCATTTT. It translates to CAIATGQGFQPQHF. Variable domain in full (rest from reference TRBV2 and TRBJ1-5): EPEVTQTPSHQVTQMGQEVILRCVPISNHLYFYWYRQILGQKVEFLVSFYNNEISEKSEIFDDQFSVERPDGSNFTLKIRSTKLEDSAMYFCAIATGQGFQPQHFGDGTRLSIL.

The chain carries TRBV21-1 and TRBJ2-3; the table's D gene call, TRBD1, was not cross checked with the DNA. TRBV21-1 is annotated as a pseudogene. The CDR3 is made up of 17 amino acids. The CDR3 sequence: CASSKNKCEGGADTQYF. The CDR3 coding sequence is TGTGCCAGCAGCAAAAATAAGTGTGAAGGGGGCGCGGATACGCAGTATTTT.

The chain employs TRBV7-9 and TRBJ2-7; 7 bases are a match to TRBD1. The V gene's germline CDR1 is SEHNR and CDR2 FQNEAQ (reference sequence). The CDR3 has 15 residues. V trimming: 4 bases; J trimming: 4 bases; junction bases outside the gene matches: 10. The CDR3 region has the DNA TGTGCCAGCAGCTCACAGGGGACACCGACTTACGAGCAGTACTTC. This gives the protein CASSSQGTPTYEQYF.